The 20 T cell receptor beta chains listed next were all sequenced from one sample in a study of CD4 T cells in relation to SARS-CoV-2 and coronaviruses. The antigens of these receptors remain unknown. Measured with immunoSEQ multiplex PCR; TCRdb has only the in-frame clones, and not every one. The sample records tens of thousands of clones, under 85% being singletons. The unexposed donors gave CD4+ T cells in about 2011-2018, prior to COVID-19. Isolation of CD4+ T cells took place after nine to ten days in culture. Material for sequencing was CD4+ T cells from PBMCs, cultured in vitro. These receptors were obtained from a human donor in good health.

This clone was seen more than once but under ten times. The genes are TRBV4-2 and TRBJ1-1; D unresolved. The V gene's germline CDR1 is LGHNA and CDR2 YNFKEQ. Trimming removed 4 bases at V and 8 bases at J, with 11 bases between. The CDR3 has 12 amino acids. CDR3 protein: CASSLGGAEAFF. The CDR3 nucleotides are TGTGCCAGCAGCCTAGGCGGTGCGGAAGCTTTCTTT.

The chain combines TRBV29-1 with TRBJ2-7, with a possible D match to TRBD1 (6 bases). Per the germline V gene, CDR1 is SQVTM and CDR2 is ANQGSEA. This CDR3 is built from 14 residues. Trimming left V 6 bases short and J 7 bases short, with 22 bases between. The CDR3: CSVVDRLPVGEQYF. The CDR3 nucleotides are TGCAGCGTCGTAGACAGGCTCCCTGTGGGGGAGCAGTACTTC.

The chain is built from TRBV7-3 and TRBJ2-5; D unresolved. This CDR3 contains 13 residues. CDR1 SGHTA and CDR2 FQGTGA come from the germline V gene. V dropped 1 base and J dropped 5 bases, with 8 bases sitting between them. The CDR3 loop reads CASSLRKEETQYF. CDR3 DNA sequence: TGTGCCAGCAGCTTAAGGAAGGAGGAGACCCAGTACTTC.

The rearrangement joins TRBV19 to TRBJ1-1; D is unresolved. The V end was cut by 7 bases, the J end by 1 base, with 10 bases between. Germline V gene sequence: CDR1 LNHDA, CDR2 SQIVND (reference sequence). The CDR3 has 13 residues. The CDR3 here is CASTSYRNTEAFF. The CDR3 coding sequence is TGTGCCAGTACTTCATATAGGAACACTGAAGCTTTCTTT.

In its sample, this clone was seen a few times. The V call is TRBV7-3, the J call TRBJ2-1; TRBD2 might be the D (6 bases). The CDR3 runs 12 residues. Looked up from germline, CDR1 is SGHTA and CDR2 is FQGTGA. Trimming shortened V by 2 bases and J by 8 bases, and 7 bases separated the two germline ends. The CDR3 protein is CASSLSSDEQFF. The DNA of the CDR3 is TGTGCCAGCAGCTTATCTAGCGATGAGCAGTTCTTC. The entire variable domain, with the rest obtained from reference TRBV7-3 and TRBJ2-1, is as follows: GAGVSQTPSNKVTEKGKYVELRCDPISGHTALYWYRQSLGQGPEFLIYFQGTGAADDSGLPNDRFFAVRPEGSVSTLKIQRTERGDSAVYLCASSLSSDEQFFGPGTRLTVL.

The chain is built from TRBV19 and TRBJ2-5; no firm D call. V dropped 2 bases and J dropped 4 bases, with 8 bases sitting between them. This CDR3 region has 13 residues. Germline CDR1 and CDR2: LNHDA and SQIVND (reference sequence). DNA for the CDR3: TGTGCCAGTAGTATATCTGGCCGAGAGACCCAGTACTTC. It codes for CASSISGRETQYF.

The chain has TRBV2 and TRBJ2-7; the D is unclear. V lost 6 bases, J lost 6 bases, and 18 bases lay in between. The CDR3 runs to 14 residues. Germline V lookup: CDR1 SNHLY, CDR2 FYNNEI. This CDR3 reads CASRDGRAHLEQYF. In DNA, the CDR3 is TGTGCCAGCAGGGACGGCAGAGCACACCTCGAGCAGTACTTC.

This clone was detected only a few times. This sequence joins TRBV12-3 or TRBV12-4 and TRBJ2-6; D not resolved. The CDR3 has 12 amino acids. V was shortened by 10 bases and J by 4 bases, with 8 bases between the two germline ends. The CDR3 loop is CATQRGANVLTF. The CDR3 DNA reads TGTGCCACCCAACGGGGGGCCAACGTCCTGACTTTC.

J is TRBJ1-1 and V is TRBV29-1, with 7 nucleotides matching TRBD1. The germline CDR1 and CDR2 sequences are SQVTM and ANQGSEA. V was clipped by 7 bases and J by 5 bases; unmatched bases: 7. The CDR3 totals 12 residues. The CDR3 protein is CSAQGFQTEAFF. In DNA, the CDR3 is TGCAGCGCACAGGGGTTTCAGACTGAAGCTTTCTTT. The variable domain in full, with the rest retrieved from reference TRBV29-1 and TRBJ1-1, is SAVISQKPSRDICQRGTSLTIQCQVDSQVTMMFWYRQQPGQSLTLIATANQGSEATYESGFVIDKFPISRPNLTFSTLTVSNMSPEDSSIYLCSAQGFQTEAFFGQGTRLTVV.

The chain uses TRBV6-5 and TRBJ1-4; 7 bases map to TRBD1. After removal of 6 bases from V and 4 bases from J, the junction contained 8 bases not matched to a gene. Germline CDR1 MNHEY, CDR2 SVGAGI. This CDR3 comprises 15 residues. The CDR3 DNA sequence: TGTGCCAGCAGGGCCGGGACAGATTATAATGAAAAACTGTTTTTT. It translates to CASRAGTDYNEKLFF.

The CDR3 loop reads CASSQGRFSNQPQHF. The CDR3 coding sequence is TGTGCCAGCAGCCAAGGACGATTTAGCAATCAGCCCCAGCATTTT. This rearrangement joins TRBV3-1 (or the pseudogene TRBV3-2) to TRBJ1-5; the D is unclear. Germline loops: CDR1 LGHDT, CDR2 YNNKEL (reference sequence). V lost 1 base and J lost 0, with 7 bases in between. The CDR3 sequence is 15 residues long.

J is TRBJ2-5 and V is TRBV10-3, with D uncertain. V gave up 3 bases and J gave up 4 bases, with 12 bases separating them. The CDR3 spans 14 residues. The germline CDR1 and CDR2 sequences are ENHRY and SYGVKD. CDR3 protein: CAISDFGLGETQYF. CDR3 DNA: TGTGCCATCAGTGATTTCGGGTTGGGAGAGACCCAGTACTTC.

This chain joins TRBV11-2 and TRBJ2-7; D is undetermined. The CDR3 runs 12 residues. The V gene lost 1 base and the J gene lost 3 bases, with 4 bases spanning the gap. Germline loops: CDR1 SGHAT, CDR2 FQNNGV. CDR3 amino acids: CASSLGNYEQYF. For the CDR3, the DNA is TGTGCCAGCAGCTTAGGGAACTACGAGCAGTACTTC.

CDR3 sequence (DNA): TGTGCCTGGAGTACCCGTCTACAGGGTAGGGGCACTGAAGCTTTCTTT. This sequence encodes CAWSTRLQGRGTEAFF. The chain recombines TRBV30 with TRBJ1-1, with D possibly matching TRBD1 (6 bases). The CDR3 loop spans 16 amino acids. Per germline, CDR1 GTSNPN and CDR2 SVGIG (reference sequence). The V and J ends lost 2 bases and 4 bases respectively, with 20 bases between them.

This clone has just a few counts. The chain uses TRBV28 and TRBJ2-7; the match to TRBD2 covers 8 bases. This CDR3 is built from 20 residues. CDR1 and CDR2 from the germline V gene are MDHEN and SYDVKM. Trimming at V came to 1 base and at J to 1 base, leaving 18 bases not matched to a gene. In DNA form, the CDR3 reads TGTGCCAGCAGTTTATCCCGGGTAGCGGGACCCTCACCCGTGTCCTACGAGCAGTACTTC. Amino acids: CASSLSRVAGPSPVSYEQYF.

This CDR3 reads CASSQEPDRRYYGYTF. DNA of the CDR3: TGCGCCAGCAGCCAAGAACCGGACAGGAGGTACTATGGCTACACCTTC. V is TRBV4-1 and J is TRBJ1-2, with 7 bases identical to TRBD1. Germline CDR1 and CDR2: MGHRA and YSYEKL. The J segment lost 3 bases and the V segment lost 0 bases, leaving 7 bases of the junction unmatched. This CDR3 is built from 16 residues.

The V and J genes are TRBV5-4 and TRBJ2-1, with a tentative D call TRBD1 (6 bases). Germline lookup yields CDR1 SGHNT and CDR2 YYREEE (reference sequence). V was pared by 4 bases and J by 2 bases, with 10 bases between. CDR3 length: 14 amino acids. The CDR3, as DNA: TGTGCCAGCAGCCCCGGGACAACCTACAATGAGCAGTTCTTC. Residues: CASSPGTTYNEQFF.

This clone has just one count. The V call is TRBV14, the J call TRBJ1-2, with no clear D. Germline values: CDR1 SGHDN, CDR2 FVKESK. This CDR3 is 13 amino acids long. The V end was cut by 1 base, the J end by 4 bases, with 7 bases between. The CDR3 region is CASSQGLGYGYTF. CDR3 in DNA: TGTGCCAGCAGCCAAGGACTGGGCTATGGCTACACCTTC.

This clone appeared once. The chain links TRBV5-4 to TRBJ2-1; TRBD2 might be the D (5 bases). This CDR3 has 15 amino acids. V was pared by 0 bases and J by 6 bases, with 13 bases between. The germline V gene has CDR1 SGHNT and CDR2 YYREEE (reference sequence). CDR3 DNA sequence: TGTGCCAGCAGCTTGGGCCTAGCCTACCCCAATGAGCAGTTCTTC. This codes for CASSLGLAYPNEQFF.

The chain recombines TRBV12-3 or TRBV12-4 with TRBJ2-5, with a possible D match to TRBD2 (6 bases). The CDR3 has 13 residues. V lost 3 bases and J 2 bases, leaving 7 bases between the germline ends. In DNA, the CDR3 is TGTGCCAGCAGTTTTGCGGGGCAAGAGACCCAGTACTTC. Its protein product is CASSFAGQETQYF.